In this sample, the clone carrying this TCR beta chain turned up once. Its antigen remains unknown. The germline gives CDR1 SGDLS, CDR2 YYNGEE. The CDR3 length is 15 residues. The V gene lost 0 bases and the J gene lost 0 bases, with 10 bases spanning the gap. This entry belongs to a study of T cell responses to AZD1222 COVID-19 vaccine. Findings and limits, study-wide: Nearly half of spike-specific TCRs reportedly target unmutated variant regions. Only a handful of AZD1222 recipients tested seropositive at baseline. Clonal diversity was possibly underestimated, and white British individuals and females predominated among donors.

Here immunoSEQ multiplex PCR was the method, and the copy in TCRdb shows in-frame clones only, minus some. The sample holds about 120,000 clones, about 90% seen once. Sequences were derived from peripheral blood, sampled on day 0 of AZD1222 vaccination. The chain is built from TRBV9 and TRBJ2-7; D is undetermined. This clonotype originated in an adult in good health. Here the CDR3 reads CASSVDESFSYEQYF. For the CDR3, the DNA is TGTGCCAGCAGCGTAGATGAGAGTTTCTCCTACGAGCAGTACTTC.